This TCR delta chain comes out of a study of human gamma delta and Vdelta1 T cells. After removal of 4 bases from V and 4 bases from J, the junction contained 16 bases not matched to a gene. CDR3 length equals 18 residues. Germline CDR1 and CDR2: TSWWSYY and QGS. Turning to this clone: Possible read error: a much larger clone is one base away. Additional DNA sequences in this sample encode the identical CDR3.

TCRdb reanalysed the PCR reads with CATT. The sample has 600 to 800 delta-chain clones, 19% seen once. The sequenced material came from Vdelta1 gamma-delta T cells from blood. V usage is TRDV1 and J usage is TRDJ1; 9 nucleotides agree with TRDD3. The sequence derives from a human donor in good health. As DNA, the CDR3 is TGTGCTCTTGGGGTGGACGTTCCGTACTACTGGGGGAGCGATAAACTCATCTTT. It encodes CALGVDVPYYWGSDKLIF.